Listed below are T cell receptor beta chains from one sample, sequenced in a study of T cell clonotyping in hematopoietic cell transplantation. Repertoires were generated with immunoSEQ multiplex PCR, while TCRdb's copy carries only in-frame clones and drops some. The table lists about 17,000 clones, over 90% of them singletons. Sequenced input: peripheral blood mononuclear cells. Receptor source: a man aged 40-49 years in good health. Some clones in this sample may be carry-over from other donors' samples. The CDR3 runs from the conserved cysteine through the conserved F or W. Fields, in order: V gene, clone size, CDR3 protein. Some rows mark clone size as missing; the rest say once, few, many or name a class of expanded clone.

TRBV30,.,CAWTPDANQPQHF
TRBV7-9,.,CASSQGLAPYEQYF
TRBV7-3,.,CASSPRLGEQFF
TRBV7-2,.,CASSRETSNIQYF
TRBV5-6,.,CASSKGAGETQYF
TRBV5-6,.,CASSLEVGDGSVYTGELFF
TRBV29-1,few,CSVELLGGDTQYF
TRBV6-5,.,CASSMEGATNEKLFF
TRBV5-1,few,CASRPTGGLDNEQFF
TRBV11-1,.,CASSPTSGSSYEQYF
TRBV5-6,.,CASSGAGKGTGELFF
TRBV12-2,few,CAASAGVYNEQFF
TRBV27,once,CASSLKNSGAHEQFF
TRBV7-9,.,CASSSPKGSNTEAFF
TRBV6-6,.,CASSFKRDSYEQYF
TRBV5-1,.,CASSPGTADYGYTF
TRBV25-1,.,CASSDPRQLYEQYF
TRBV6-6,.,CASSYLGGSTNEKLFF
TRBV30,.,CAWSVTGGSEAFF
TRBV9,.,CASSVESASRKRGTYYNEQFF
TRBV30,.,CAWSDGRVNEQYF
TRBV19,.,CASTQTPPYNSPLHF
TRBV11-3,.,CASSSRGGGEKLFF
TRBV4-2,.,CASSQDAAELETQYF
TRBV7-6,once,CASSLEGAGFSTDTQYF
TRBV7-8,.,CASSGRGRDSGANVLTF
TRBV29-1,.,CSVLTGTGYGYTF
TRBV6-1,.,CASSEIRGVVGQPQHF
TRBV15,.,CATSQSGTANQPQHF
TRBV27,.,CASSSLVGTAEQYF
TRBV19,.,CASSLNGTPYGYTF